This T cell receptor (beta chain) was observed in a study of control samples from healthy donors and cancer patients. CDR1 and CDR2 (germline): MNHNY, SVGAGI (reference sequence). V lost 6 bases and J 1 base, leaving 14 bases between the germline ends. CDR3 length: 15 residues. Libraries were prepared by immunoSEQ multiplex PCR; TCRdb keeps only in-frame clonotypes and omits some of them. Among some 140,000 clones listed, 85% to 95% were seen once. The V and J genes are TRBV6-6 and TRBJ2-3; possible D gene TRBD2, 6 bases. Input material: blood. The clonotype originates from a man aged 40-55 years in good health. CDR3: CASRQKGGGTDTQYF. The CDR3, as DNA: TGTGCCAGCAGGCAGAAGGGCGGGGGCACAGATACGCAGTATTTT.